The 8 T cell receptor beta chains presented below share a single source sample, sequenced in a study of T cells in Graves' hyperthyroidism and ophthalmopathy. Amplified regions were TCR beta CDR3 sequences from RNA transcripts. When the TCR CDR3 underwent first-round RT-PCR, the HTBI primer set was used. In TCRdb, the multiplex PCR reads were re-called with MiXCR into one record per CDR3 protein. The repertoire holds hundreds of thousands of distinct CDR3 sequences, with roughly 14% as singletons. The material sequenced was blood. These receptors were obtained from a man between 18 and 29 years old with Graves' ophthalmopathy.

This clonotype was counted many times. The CDR3 sequence is CASTLESGLTEAFF. In DNA form, the CDR3 reads TGTGCCAGCACCCTGGAGTCTGGGCTCACTGAAGCTTTCTTT. The chain links TRBV12-3 or TRBV12-4 to TRBJ1-1; D gene uncertain. With 7 bases removed from V and 4 bases from J, the gap between germline ends came to 16 bases. The CDR3 runs 14 residues.

This clonotype was found many times. This sequence joins TRBV2 and TRBJ2-7, with D perhaps matching TRBD2 (5 bases). Trimming cost V 6 bases and J 2 bases, with 8 bases left between them. The CDR3 runs 12 residues. Looked up from germline, CDR1 is SNHLY and CDR2 is FYNNEI. This CDR3 reads CASRDFTYEQYF. CDR3 nucleotides: TGTGCCAGCAGGGACTTTACCTACGAGCAGTACTTC.

This clonotype occurred many times. This chain links TRBV11-3 with TRBJ2-1; D call uncertain. This CDR3 is built from 13 residues. Germline V gene data show CDR1 as SGHNT and CDR2 as YENEEA. V lost 3 bases to trimming and J lost 3 bases, with 6 bases between them. CDR3 sequence: CASSFGYYNEQFF. DNA for the CDR3: TGTGCCAGCAGCTTCGGCTACTACAATGAGCAGTTCTTC.

This rearrangement joins TRBV6-5 to TRBJ2-7; D is ambiguous. CDR1 MNHEY and CDR2 SVGAGI come from the germline V gene. The CDR3 totals 14 residues. The V gene lost 3 bases and the J gene lost 4 bases, with 13 bases spanning the gap. CDR3 loop: CASSYQDGLYEQYF. The CDR3 DNA reads as TGTGCCAGCAGTTATCAGGACGGCCTATACGAGCAGTACTTC.

This clonotype showed up many times. The chain combines TRBV30 with TRBJ2-3; possibly TRBD2 for D (6 bases). With 6 bases removed from V and 2 bases from J, the gap between germline ends came to 18 bases. CDR1 and CDR2 from the germline V gene are GTSNPN and SVGIG (reference sequence). The CDR3 covers 15 residues. CDR3 sequence reads: CACSRTTRDTDTQYF. In nucleotides, the CDR3 is TGTGCCTGCTCTAGGACTACGCGGGACACAGATACGCAGTATTTT.

This clonotype was counted a few times. The chain uses TRBV3-1 and TRBJ2-3; 10 positions match TRBD2. Germline lookup yields CDR1 LGHDT and CDR2 YNNKEL (reference sequence). Trimming at V came to 2 bases and at J to 2 bases, leaving 4 bases not matched to a gene. This CDR3 spans 16 amino acids. DNA for the CDR3: TGTGCCAGCAGCCAATCGCTAGCGGGGGTCACAGATACGCAGTATTTT. It translates to CASSQSLAGVTDTQYF.

This clonotype occurred a few times. The chain has TRBV5-1 and TRBJ1-2; 10 bases agree with TRBD1. Germline V gene lookup returns CDR1 SGHRS and CDR2 YFSETQ. The CDR3 has 13 amino acids. With 3 bases clipped from V and 8 bases from J, the junction kept 4 bases outside the gene matches. The DNA for the CDR3 is TGCGCCAGCAGCTGGACAGGGGGGGGAGGCTACACCTTC. This gives the protein CASSWTGGGGYTF.

This clonotype has more than one count but fewer than ten. The rearrangement joins TRBV5-4 to TRBJ2-2; TRBD2 aligns across 13 bases. The ends lost 7 bases at V and 4 bases at J; junction bases unmatched: 10. CDR1 SGHNT and CDR2 YYREEE come from the germline V gene (reference sequence). The CDR3 is made up of 17 amino acids. The chain's CDR3 is CASGLAGVGGSTGELFF. DNA of the CDR3: TGTGCCAGCGGACTAGCGGGAGTGGGAGGAAGCACCGGGGAGCTGTTTTTT.